These 24 T cell receptor beta chains came from one sample sequenced in a study of T cell responses to AZD1222 COVID-19 vaccine. Some clones are missing from TCRdb's copy, which holds only in-frame ones; the method was immunoSEQ multiplex PCR. The sample includes 130,000 to 150,000 clones, roughly 86% of them seen just once. The specimen comprised peripheral blood, sampled 28 days after the second dose of the MenACWY control vaccine. The receptor set was obtained from an adult who received the MenACWY meningococcal vaccine as a control.

This rearrangement joins TRBV12-5 to TRBJ2-3, with 8 positions matching TRBD2. CDR1 is LGHNT, CDR2 FRNRAP, per germline. The V and J ends lost 5 bases and 5 bases, in that order; junction bases with no gene match: 6. This CDR3 has 14 amino acids. The CDR3 DNA reads as TGTGCTAGTGGTAGAGGACTAGCAATAGATACGCAGTATTTT. Its protein is CASGRGLAIDTQYF.

The chain couples TRBV11-3 to TRBJ1-1; D remains ambiguous. The length of the CDR3 is 12 residues. V shed 6 bases and J shed 10 bases, with 15 bases lying between them. Looked up from germline, CDR1 is SGHNT and CDR2 is YENEEA. The DNA of the CDR3 is TGTGCCAGCAGGTATCCCCCGGCTCCAGCTTTCTTT. It encodes CASRYPPAPAFF.

The rearrangement uses TRBV2 and TRBJ2-7; possibly TRBD1 or TRBD2 for D (5 bases each). The CDR3 covers 13 residues. CDR1 is SNHLY and CDR2 is FYNNEI in the germline V gene. The V end was cut by 8 bases, the J end by 0 bases, with 11 bases between. The DNA of the CDR3 is TGTGCCAGCGAGGGGTTGGCCTCCTACGAGCAGTACTTC. Translating it yields CASEGLASYEQYF.

The genes are TRBV5-1 and TRBJ1-2; D gene uncertain. Trimming removed 0 bases from V and 3 bases from J, with 6 bases in between. CDR1 and CDR2 from the germline V gene are SGHRS and YFSETQ. This CDR3 has 13 residues. CDR3 nucleotide sequence: TGCGCCAGCAGCTTGGACGGATACTATGGCTACACCTTC. This encodes CASSLDGYYGYTF. Looking up the rest from reference TRBV5-1 and TRBJ1-2 gives the full variable domain: KAGVTQTPRYLIKTRGQQVTLSCSPISGHRSVSWYQQTPGQGLQFLFEYFSETQRNKGNFPGRFSGRQFSNSRSEMNVSTLELGDSALYLCASSLDGYYGYTFGSGTRLTVV.

The rearrangement joins TRBV10-1 to TRBJ1-3, with no clear D. The CDR3 runs to 13 residues. Germline assignment: CDR1 WNHNN and CDR2 SYGVQD (reference sequence). V shed 8 bases and J shed 0 bases, with 8 bases lying between them. The CDR3 sequence is CASPFHSGNTIYF. For the CDR3, the DNA is TGCGCCAGCCCGTTTCACTCTGGAAACACCATATATTTT.

This clone was detected only a few times. The genes are TRBV6-5 and TRBJ1-3; D not certain. Germline CDR1 reads MNHEY; CDR2 reads SVGAGI. Trimming took off 4 bases at V and 6 bases at J, with 13 bases between the two ends. CDR3 length: 14 residues. The chain's CDR3 is CASSLSRFENTIYF. CDR3 DNA sequence: TGTGCCAGCAGTTTATCTCGTTTTGAAAACACCATATATTTT.

The rearrangement uses TRBV4-1 and TRBJ2-7, with 7 bases aligning to TRBD2. Unmatched junction bases numbered 16, after V lost 5 bases and J lost 3 bases. Germline-derived CDR1 and CDR2 are MGHRA and YSYEKL. The CDR3 runs to 17 residues. CDR3 DNA: TGCGCCAGCAGCTTTCGCGGGAGTGTGACGGAGATCTACGAGCAGTACTTC. Its protein is CASSFRGSVTEIYEQYF.

The rearrangement uses TRBV4-1 and TRBJ1-1; 9 positions agree with TRBD1. The CDR3 length is 14 residues. V shed 1 base, J shed 7 bases, and the junction held 4 bases outside the gene matches. CDR1 and CDR2 (germline): MGHRA, YSYEKL. The chain's CDR3 is CASSQGGTGLEAFF. CDR3 nucleotides: TGCGCCAGCAGCCAAGGTGGGACAGGGCTTGAAGCTTTCTTT.

The chain joins TRBV28 to TRBJ1-2, with TRBD1 matching over 8 bases. Germline CDR1 and CDR2: MDHEN and SYDVKM. The ends lost 6 bases at V and 4 bases at J; junction bases unmatched: 4. The CDR3 consists of 13 residues. The CDR3 bases are TGTGCCAGCAGCGGACAGGGTATCTATGGCTACACCTTC. It translates to CASSGQGIYGYTF.

V gene TRBV10-3 combines with J gene TRBJ2-7; D call uncertain. V was pared by 0 bases and J by 4 bases, with 7 bases between. Germline assignment: CDR1 ENHRY and CDR2 SYGVKD. This CDR3 comprises 13 residues. The CDR3 spells CAISESRRYEQYF. The CDR3, as DNA: TGTGCCATCAGTGAGTCGAGGAGATACGAGCAGTACTTC.

This chain links TRBV6-4 with TRBJ1-4; D is ambiguous. The germline V and J ends were trimmed by 0 bases and 7 bases, with 12 bases remaining between them. The CDR3 consists of 15 residues. Germline CDR1 is MRHNA and CDR2 is SNTAGT. The CDR3 DNA reads as TGTGCCAGCAGTGACTCACTAGGGAGGGTTGAAAAACTGTTTTTT. Its protein product is CASSDSLGRVEKLFF.

The V gene is TRBV5-8, the J gene TRBJ2-1; D assignment may be TRBD1 or TRBD2 (5 bases each). This CDR3 comprises 11 residues. The V and J ends lost 3 bases and 8 bases respectively, with 6 bases between them. Germline V gene lookup returns CDR1 SGHTS and CDR2 YDEGEE. DNA of the CDR3: TGTGCCAGCAGCTGGGACCATGAGCAGTTCTTC. Amino acid sequence: CASSWDHEQFF.

The genes are TRBV3-1 (or the pseudogene TRBV3-2) and TRBJ2-5; 7 bases line up with TRBD1. The CDR3 covers 21 residues. V dropped 0 bases and J dropped 2; count of bases not matched to a gene: 21. Germline V CDR1 and CDR2: LGHDT, YNNKEL (reference sequence). The CDR3 DNA is TGTGCCAGCAGCCAAGAAGGGGGCCCGTTTAAAGTGAGAGTGGAACAAGAGACCCAGTACTTC. This codes for CASSQEGGPFKVRVEQETQYF.

This chain's CDR3 is CASSLHARTGEAFF. The CDR3 DNA reads TGTGCCAGCAGTTTACATGCGCGGACAGGAGAAGCTTTCTTT. The rearrangement links TRBV28 to TRBJ1-1; 7 nucleotides line up with TRBD1. The CDR3 consists of 14 residues. Trimming removed 2 bases from V and 8 bases from J; junction bases left unmatched: 8. From germline, CDR1 is MDHEN and CDR2 SYDVKM. The complete variable domain, with remaining parts taken from reference TRBV28 and TRBJ1-1, reads DVKVTQSSRYLVKRTGEKVFLECVQDMDHENMFWYRQDPGLGLRLIYFSYDVKMKEKGDIPEGYSVSREKKERFSLILESASTNQTSMYLCASSLHARTGEAFFGQGTRLTVV.

The chain is built from TRBV11-3 and TRBJ2-1; D is unclear. This CDR3 has 13 amino acids. The V gene lost 2 bases and the J gene lost 8 bases, with 10 bases spanning the gap. Germline lookup yields CDR1 SGHNT and CDR2 YENEEA. Here the CDR3 reads CASSLSLAHEQFF. The CDR3 DNA reads TGTGCCAGCAGCTTATCTTTAGCCCATGAGCAGTTCTTC.

The V gene is TRBV27, the J gene TRBJ2-1; 9 bases are a match to TRBD2. The CDR3 is 16 amino acids. The V and J ends lost 3 bases and 7 bases, in that order; junction bases with no gene match: 10. Germline assignment: CDR1 MNHEY and CDR2 SMNVEV (reference sequence). CDR3 amino acids: CASSLGKGSGRNEQFF. In DNA form, the CDR3 reads TGTGCCAGCAGTTTGGGCAAAGGTAGCGGGAGAAATGAGCAGTTCTTC.

The chain has TRBV29-1 and TRBJ1-3; TRBD1 might be the D (5 bases). V lost 5 bases and J lost 0, with 11 bases in between. The CDR3 is made up of 14 amino acids. Germline values: CDR1 SQVTM, CDR2 ANQGSEA. The CDR3 spells CSVPQVCSGNTIYF. The DNA of the CDR3 is TGCAGCGTTCCACAGGTTTGCTCTGGAAACACCATATATTTT.

CDR3 in DNA: TGTGCCAGCAGTACGACTAGCGGGGCCCCGGAGGAGACCCAGTACTTC. Amino acid sequence: CASSTTSGAPEETQYF. V is TRBV2 and J is TRBJ2-5; the match to TRBD2 covers 11 bases. The CDR3 loop spans 16 amino acids. Germline V gene data show CDR1 as SNHLY and CDR2 as FYNNEI. The V segment lost 5 bases and the J segment 5 bases; nucleotides outside the gene matches: 10.

The J gene is TRBJ1-5, the V gene TRBV7-6, with D possibly matching TRBD1 (5 bases). This CDR3 comprises 16 residues. With 5 bases removed from V and 0 bases from J, the gap between germline ends came to 14 bases. Germline V CDR1 and CDR2: SGHVS, FNYEAQ. The CDR3 sequence: CASSQTTADSNQPQHF. The CDR3 DNA reads TGTGCCAGCAGCCAAACGACAGCGGATAGCAATCAGCCCCAGCATTTT.

The chain uses TRBV7-9 and TRBJ2-7; TRBD2 is a possible D gene (6 bases). Germline V gives CDR1 SEHNR, CDR2 FQNEAQ (reference sequence). Trimming took off 3 bases at V and 6 bases at J, with 24 bases between the two ends. The CDR3 has 17 amino acids. CDR3 in amino acids: CASSLFLTLGLPGEQYF. The CDR3 nucleotides are TGTGCCAGCAGCTTGTTTCTCACACTAGGACTACCCGGCGAGCAGTACTTC.

This chain joins TRBV28 and TRBJ1-2; 7 bases map to TRBD1. Per the germline V gene, CDR1 is MDHEN and CDR2 is SYDVKM. The CDR3 runs 15 residues. The V and J ends lost 6 bases and 9 bases, in that order; junction bases with no gene match: 16. CDR3 protein: CASSSGAGQVNSYTF. CDR3 DNA sequence: TGTGCCAGCAGCTCCGGGGCCGGACAGGTCAACAGCTACACCTTC.

V is TRBV6-5 and J is TRBJ1-5; D is perhaps TRBD1 (5 bases). V lost 7 bases, J lost 2 bases, and 15 bases lay in between. This CDR3 spans 15 amino acids. CDR1 is MNHEY, CDR2 SVGAGI, per germline. In DNA, the CDR3 is TGTGCCAGCACCTGGGACGGATTGCGCAATCAGCCCCAGCATTTT. Encoded protein: CASTWDGLRNQPQHF.

This chain connects TRBV28 to TRBJ2-2; D unresolved. Trimming cost V 1 base and J 4 bases, with 7 bases left between them. Germline-derived CDR1 and CDR2 are MDHEN and SYDVKM. The CDR3 sequence is 14 residues long. The CDR3 sequence is CASSLSGSTGELFF. The CDR3 coding sequence is TGTGCCAGCAGTTTATCTGGCAGCACCGGGGAGCTGTTTTTT.

V gene TRBV3-1 (or the pseudogene TRBV3-2) combines with J gene TRBJ1-5, with a weak D call TRBD1 (6 bases). Trimming removed 4 bases from V and 6 bases from J, with 13 bases in between. The length of the CDR3 is 14 residues. Germline CDR1 LGHDT, CDR2 YNNKEL (reference sequence). DNA of the CDR3: TGTGCCAGCAGCCTTACAGGGAGGGTTCAGCCCCAGCATTTT. The encoded protein is CASSLTGRVQPQHF.